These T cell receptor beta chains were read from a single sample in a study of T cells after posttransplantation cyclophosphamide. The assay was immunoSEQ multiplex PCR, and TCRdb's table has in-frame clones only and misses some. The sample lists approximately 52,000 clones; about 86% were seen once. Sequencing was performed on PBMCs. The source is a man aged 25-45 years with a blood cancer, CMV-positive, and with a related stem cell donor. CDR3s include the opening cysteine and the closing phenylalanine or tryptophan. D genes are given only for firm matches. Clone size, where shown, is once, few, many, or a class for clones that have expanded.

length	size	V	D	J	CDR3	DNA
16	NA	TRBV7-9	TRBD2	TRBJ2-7	CASSPVASGRISEQYF	TGTGCCAGCAGCCCGGTGGCTAGCGGGAGGATTAGCGAGCAGTACTTC
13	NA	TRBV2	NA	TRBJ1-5	CASAGGGNQPQHF	TGTGCCAGCGCGGGTGGGGGCAATCAGCCCCAGCATTTT
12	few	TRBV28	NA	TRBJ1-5	CASRRGDQPQHF	TGTGCCAGCAGGCGGGGTGATCAGCCCCAGCATTTT
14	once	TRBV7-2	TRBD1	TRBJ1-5	CASSATGGFQPQHF	TGTGCCAGCAGCGCGACAGGGGGTTTTCAGCCCCAGCATTTT
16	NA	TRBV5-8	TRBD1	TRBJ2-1	CASSLATGGGINEQFF	TGTGCCAGCAGCTTGGCCACAGGGGGCGGGATAAATGAGCAGTTCTTC
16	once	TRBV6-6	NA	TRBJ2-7	CASRNEGLMANYEQYF	TGTGCCAGCAGAAACGAGGGACTGATGGCAAACTACGAGCAGTACTTC
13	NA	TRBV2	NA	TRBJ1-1	CASSVDRWEEAFF	TGTGCCAGCAGCGTAGACAGGTGGGAAGAAGCTTTCTTT
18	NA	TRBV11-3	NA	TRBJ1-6	CASSLDQGGSSYNSPLHF	TGTGCCAGCAGCTTAGATCAAGGAGGGAGCTCCTATAATTCACCCCTCCACTTT
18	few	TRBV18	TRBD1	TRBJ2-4	CASSPPRGEGQGLYIQYF	TGTGCCAGCTCACCACCTCGGGGAGAGGGACAGGGTTTGTACATTCAGTACTTC
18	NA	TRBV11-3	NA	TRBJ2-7	CASSSRRTRPPFDYEQYF	TGTGCCAGCAGCTCGCGGAGGACTCGTCCGCCCTTCGACTACGAGCAGTACTTC
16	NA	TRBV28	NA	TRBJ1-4	CASSPPGLATNEKLFF	TGTGCCAGCAGTCCCCCTGGTCTAGCAACTAATGAAAAACTGTTTTTT
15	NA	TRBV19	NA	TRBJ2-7	CASSPYRASSYEQYF	TGTGCCAGTAGTCCGTACAGGGCTAGCTCCTACGAGCAGTACTTC
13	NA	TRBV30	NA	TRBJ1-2	CAGRQSGIGGYTF	TGTGCCGGCCGACAATCAGGGATCGGCGGCTACACCTTC
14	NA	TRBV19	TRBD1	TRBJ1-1	CASSVTGGNTEAFF	TGTGCCAGTAGTGTGACAGGGGGGAACACTGAAGCTTTCTTT
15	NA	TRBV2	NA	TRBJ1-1	CASSEGRRVNTEAFF	TGTGCCAGCAGTGAAGGGCGCAGGGTCAACACTGAAGCTTTCTTT
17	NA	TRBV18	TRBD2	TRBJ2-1	CASSPRTSGTPYNEQFF	TGTGCCAGCTCACCACGGACTAGCGGGACGCCCTACAATGAGCAGTTCTTC
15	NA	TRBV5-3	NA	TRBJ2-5	CASSLDDTSQETQYF	TGTGCCAGCAGCTTGGATGATACTAGCCAAGAGACCCAGTACTTC
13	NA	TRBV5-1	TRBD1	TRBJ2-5	CASSPTGEETQYF	TGCGCCAGCAGCCCGACAGGGGAAGAGACCCAGTACTTC
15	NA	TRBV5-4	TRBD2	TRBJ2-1	CASSPSGSPYNEQFF	TGTGCCAGCAGCCCCAGCGGGAGTCCGTACAATGAGCAGTTCTTC
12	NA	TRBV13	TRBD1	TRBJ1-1	CASSSDRVEAFF	TGTGCCAGCAGCTCCGACAGGGTGGAAGCTTTCTTT
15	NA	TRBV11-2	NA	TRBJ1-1	CASSLVSGFASEAFF	TGTGCCAGCAGCTTAGTTTCAGGGTTTGCCTCTGAAGCTTTCTTT
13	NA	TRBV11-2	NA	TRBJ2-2	CASSLSDTGELFF	TGTGCCAGCAGCTTGAGCGACACCGGGGAGCTGTTTTTT
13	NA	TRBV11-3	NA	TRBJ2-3	CASSPTGTDTQYF	TGTGCCAGCAGTCCCACAGGGACAGATACGCAGTATTTT
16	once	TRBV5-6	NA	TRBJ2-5	CASRGTRDGGEETQYF	TGTGCCAGCAGGGGCACGCGGGATGGGGGTGAAGAGACCCAGTACTTC
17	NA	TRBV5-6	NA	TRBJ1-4	CASSFLGRGTTNEKLFF	TGTGCCAGCAGCTTTTTGGGTAGGGGGACAACTAATGAAAAACTGTTTTTT
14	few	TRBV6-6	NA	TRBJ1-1	CASSYSGRVHEAFF	TGTGCCAGCAGTTACTCCGGCAGGGTACATGAAGCTTTCTTT
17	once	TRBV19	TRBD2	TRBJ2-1	CASNRGVGTRLYNEQFF	TGTGCCAGTAATCGAGGCGTAGGGACTAGGTTATACAATGAGCAGTTCTTC
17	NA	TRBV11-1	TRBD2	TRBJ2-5	CASSPGRLAGPFETQYF	TGTGCCAGCAGTCCCGGGAGACTAGCAGGACCCTTCGAGACCCAGTACTTC
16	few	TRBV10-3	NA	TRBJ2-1	CAISEREGGSYNEQFF	TGTGCCATCAGTGAGAGGGAGGGGGGATCCTACAATGAGCAGTTCTTC
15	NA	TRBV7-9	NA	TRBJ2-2	CASSSSGAHTGELFF	TGTGCCAGCAGCTCCTCGGGAGCCCACACCGGGGAGCTGTTTTTT
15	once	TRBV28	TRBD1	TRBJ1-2	CASSLGTGVNYGYTF	TGTGCCAGCAGTTTAGGGACAGGGGTTAACTATGGCTACACCTTC